This TCR beta chain was captured in a study of radiation and T cells in renal cell carcinoma. This CDR3 comprises 14 residues. Germline lookup yields CDR1 SQVTM and CDR2 ANQGSEA. V was clipped by 2 bases and J by 2 bases, with 9 bases between them. Overall study results and limits: No pretreatment tumor biopsies were available for baseline clonotypes.

Libraries were prepared by immunoSEQ multiplex PCR; TCRdb keeps only in-frame clonotypes and omits some of them. The sample contains approximately 90,000 clones, around four fifths of which appear only once. Details on this clone: Its cognate antigen is unknown.

Time point described: blood 4 weeks post-SBRT, at nephrectomy. The treatment was: 15 Gy SBRT to primary tumor, nephrectomy 4 weeks later. Nephrectomy followed 15 Gy stereotactic body radiation by 4 weeks. This receptor was taken from a man between 50 and 59 years old with renal cell carcinoma. V is TRBV29-1 and J is TRBJ1-4; no firm D call. The sequencing used blood, collected from a patient whose treatment included radiotherapy and nephrectomy. CDR3 amino acids: CSVERSSTNEKLFF. The CDR3 DNA is TGCAGCGTTGAAAGGAGCTCCACTAATGAAAAACTGTTTTTT.